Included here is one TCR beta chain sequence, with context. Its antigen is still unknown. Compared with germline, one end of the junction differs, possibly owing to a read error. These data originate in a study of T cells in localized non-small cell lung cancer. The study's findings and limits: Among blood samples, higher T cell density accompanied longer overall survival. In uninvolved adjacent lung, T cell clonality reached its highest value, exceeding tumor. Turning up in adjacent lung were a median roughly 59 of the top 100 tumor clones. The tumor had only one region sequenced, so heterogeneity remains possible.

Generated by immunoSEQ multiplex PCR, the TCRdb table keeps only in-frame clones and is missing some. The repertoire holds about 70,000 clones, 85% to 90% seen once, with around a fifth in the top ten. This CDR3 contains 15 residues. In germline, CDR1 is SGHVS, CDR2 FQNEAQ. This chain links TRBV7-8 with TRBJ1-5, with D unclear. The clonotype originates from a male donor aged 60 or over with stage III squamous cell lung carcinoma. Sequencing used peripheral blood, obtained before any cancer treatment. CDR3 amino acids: CTSSSGRILNQPQHF. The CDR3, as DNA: TGTACCAGCAGCTCCGGACGGATCCTCAATCAGCCCCAGCATTTT.